This passage covers 7 T cell receptor beta chains from one sample sequenced in a study of T cell responses to AZD1222 COVID-19 vaccine. Here immunoSEQ multiplex PCR was the method, and the copy in TCRdb shows in-frame clones only, minus some. Counted here are 150,000 to 180,000 clones, around nine tenths occurring once; the ten biggest clones make up 18%. Here the sequenced sample was peripheral blood, taken on day 0 of AZD1222 vaccination. All receptors derive from an adult in good health.

The chain carries TRBV12-3 or TRBV12-4 and TRBJ2-7; D is possibly TRBD1 (6 bases). This CDR3 region has 13 residues. Trimming pared 3 bases from V and 4 bases from J, leaving 10 bases between. The CDR3: CASSLGRGYEQYF. CDR3 bases: TGTGCCAGCAGTTTGGGCAGGGGATACGAGCAGTACTTC.

The chain combines TRBV9 with TRBJ1-5; D is undetermined. Trimming left V 4 bases short and J 5 bases short, with 16 bases between. The CDR3 is made up of 15 amino acids. Germline CDR1 reads SGDLS; CDR2 reads YYNGEE. CDR3 residues: CASSPAASDYQPQHF. The CDR3 DNA is TGTGCCAGCAGCCCCGCAGCTTCGGATTATCAGCCCCAGCATTTT.

V is TRBV5-8 and J is TRBJ2-7; TRBD1 agrees at 9 bases. The length of the CDR3 is 15 residues. J lost 2 bases, V lost 2 bases, and 5 bases had no gene match. Germline V gene data show CDR1 as SGHTS and CDR2 as YDEGEE. The CDR3 coding sequence is TGTGCCAGCAGCTTCAACCGACAGGGGGCCTACGAGCAGTACTTC. It encodes CASSFNRQGAYEQYF.

This rearrangement joins TRBV27 to TRBJ1-5, with D perhaps TRBD1 (5 bases). The V gene's germline CDR1 is MNHEY and CDR2 SMNVEV (reference sequence). This CDR3 has 15 amino acids. Between the trimmed V and J ends, which lost 4 bases and 2 bases, there was a span of 12 bases. CDR3 bases: TGTGCCAGCAGTTGGGGACGAGGACGCAATCAGCCCCAGCATTTT. Residues: CASSWGRGRNQPQHF.

This clone was counted between two and nine times. The chain employs TRBV4-1 and TRBJ1-4; no clear D gene. CDR1 and CDR2 from the germline V gene are MGHRA and YSYEKL. The V end lost 3 bases, the J end lost 8 bases, and 16 bases lay between the germline ends. The length of the CDR3 is 15 residues. The CDR3 is CASSHMSGLQEKLFF. The CDR3 DNA follows: TGCGCCAGCAGCCATATGTCGGGCCTACAAGAAAAACTGTTTTTT.

The chain carries TRBV6-5 and TRBJ1-2; a possible D gene is TRBD1 (5 bases). V was pared by 0 bases and J by 0 bases, with 8 bases between. The germline V gene encodes CDR1 MNHEY and CDR2 SVGAGI. This CDR3 contains 15 residues. For the CDR3, the DNA is TGTGCCAGCAGTTACTCAGGGGAGTCTAACTATGGCTACACCTTC. Translated: CASSYSGESNYGYTF.

The gene calls are TRBV7-8 and TRBJ2-7; D is uncertain. The germline gives CDR1 SGHVS, CDR2 FQNEAQ. Trimming left V 5 bases short and J 2 bases short, with 7 bases between. The CDR3 covers 12 residues. CDR3 nucleotides: TGTGCCAGCAGCCAAGGAACCTACGAGCAGTACTTC. Translated: CASSQGTYEQYF.